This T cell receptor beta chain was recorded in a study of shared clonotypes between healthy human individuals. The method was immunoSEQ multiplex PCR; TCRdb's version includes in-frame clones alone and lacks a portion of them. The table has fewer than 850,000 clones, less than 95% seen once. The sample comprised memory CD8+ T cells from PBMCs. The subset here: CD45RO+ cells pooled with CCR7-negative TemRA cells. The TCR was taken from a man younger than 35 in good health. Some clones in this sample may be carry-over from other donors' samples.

The CDR3 is CASRRRGSYEQYF. CDR3 sequence (DNA): TGTGCCAGCAGACGTAGGGGCTCCTACGAGCAGTACTTC. V and J are TRBV7-8 and TRBJ2-7; D might be TRBD1 (5 bases). The CDR3 covers 13 residues. The germline V and J ends were trimmed by 6 bases and 0 bases, with 9 bases remaining between them. CDR1 is SGHVS and CDR2 is FQNEAQ in the germline V gene.